This TCR beta chain stems from a study of identical twins. Study-wide results and limits: Findings depended on cross-sectional statistics rather than tracking the same donors.

Remarks on this clonotype: Its antigen remains unknown.

V lost 5 bases to trimming and J lost 9 bases, with 17 bases between them. Germline CDR1 and CDR2: MGHRA and YSYEKL. There are 14 residues in the CDR3. TCRdb reprocessed the 5' RACE reads with MiXCR, giving one entry per CDR3 protein. The sample comprises 200,000 to 300,000 distinct CDR3 sequences, 6% to 8.5% of which are singletons, and approximately 5.4% rests with the top ten. These data were also filed under a second study, of yellow fever vaccine responses in identical twins.

The source of this sequence is a woman under 30 in good health. This rearrangement joins TRBV4-1 to TRBJ2-1; D assignment may be TRBD1 or TRBD2 (6 bases each). The sample consisted of CD8+ T cells sorted from blood. The CDR3 spells CASSVSRGVAEQFF. The CDR3 region has the DNA TGCGCCAGCAGCGTGAGTAGGGGGGTCGCTGAGCAGTTCTTC.